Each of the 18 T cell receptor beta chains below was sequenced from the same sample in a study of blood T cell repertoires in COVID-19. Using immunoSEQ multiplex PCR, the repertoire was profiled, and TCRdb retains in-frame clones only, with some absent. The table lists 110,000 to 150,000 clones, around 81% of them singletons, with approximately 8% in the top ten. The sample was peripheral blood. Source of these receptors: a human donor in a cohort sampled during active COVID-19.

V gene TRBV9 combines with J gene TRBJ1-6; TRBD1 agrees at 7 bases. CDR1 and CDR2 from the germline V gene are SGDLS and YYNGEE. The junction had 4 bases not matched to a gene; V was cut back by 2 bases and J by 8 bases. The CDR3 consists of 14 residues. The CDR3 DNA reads TGTGCCAGCAGCGTCCGGGACAGCTATTCACCCCTCCACTTT. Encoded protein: CASSVRDSYSPLHF.

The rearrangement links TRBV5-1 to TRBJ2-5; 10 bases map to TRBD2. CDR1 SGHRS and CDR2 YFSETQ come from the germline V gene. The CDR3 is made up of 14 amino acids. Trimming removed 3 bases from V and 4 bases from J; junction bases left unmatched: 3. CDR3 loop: CASSSAGGLETQYF. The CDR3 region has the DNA TGCGCCAGCAGCTCAGCGGGAGGGCTAGAGACCCAGTACTTC.

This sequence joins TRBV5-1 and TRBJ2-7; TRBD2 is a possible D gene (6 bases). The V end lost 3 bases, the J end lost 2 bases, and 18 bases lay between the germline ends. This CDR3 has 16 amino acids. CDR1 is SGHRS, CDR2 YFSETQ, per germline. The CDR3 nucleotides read TGCGCCAGCAGCTCCCAGGGTAGCGGCTTAACCTACGAGCAGTACTTC. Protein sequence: CASSSQGSGLTYEQYF.

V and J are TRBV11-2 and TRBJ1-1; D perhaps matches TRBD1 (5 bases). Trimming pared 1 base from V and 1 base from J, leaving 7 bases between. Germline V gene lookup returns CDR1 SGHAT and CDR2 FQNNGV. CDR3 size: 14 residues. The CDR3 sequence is CASSLGTQNTEAFF. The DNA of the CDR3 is TGTGCCAGCAGCTTAGGGACACAGAACACTGAAGCTTTCTTT. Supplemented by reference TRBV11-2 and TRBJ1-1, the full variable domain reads EAGVAQSPRYKIIEKRQSVAFWCNPISGHATLYWYQQILGQGPKLLIQFQNNGVVDDSQLPKDRFSAERLKGVDSTLKIQPAKLEDSAVYLCASSLGTQNTEAFFGQGTRLTVV.

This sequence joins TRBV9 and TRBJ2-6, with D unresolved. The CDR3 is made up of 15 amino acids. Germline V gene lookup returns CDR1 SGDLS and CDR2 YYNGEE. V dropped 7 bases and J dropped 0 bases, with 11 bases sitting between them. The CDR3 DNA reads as TGTGCCAGCCGGCCCACAGACTCTGGGGCCAACGTCCTGACTTTC. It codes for CASRPTDSGANVLTF.

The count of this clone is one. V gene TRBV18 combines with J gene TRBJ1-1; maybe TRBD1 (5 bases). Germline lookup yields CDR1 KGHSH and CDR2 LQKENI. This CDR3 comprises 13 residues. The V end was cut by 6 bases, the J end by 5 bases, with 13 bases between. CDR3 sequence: CASSKNRGTEAFF. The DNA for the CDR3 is TGTGCCAGCTCCAAAAATCGGGGGACTGAAGCTTTCTTT.

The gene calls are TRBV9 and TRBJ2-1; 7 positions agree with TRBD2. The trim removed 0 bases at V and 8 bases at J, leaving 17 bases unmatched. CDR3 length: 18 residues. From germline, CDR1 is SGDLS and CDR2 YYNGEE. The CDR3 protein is CASSVEGMAGVIGHEQFF. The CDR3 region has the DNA TGTGCCAGCAGCGTAGAGGGTATGGCGGGAGTGATTGGACATGAGCAGTTCTTC.

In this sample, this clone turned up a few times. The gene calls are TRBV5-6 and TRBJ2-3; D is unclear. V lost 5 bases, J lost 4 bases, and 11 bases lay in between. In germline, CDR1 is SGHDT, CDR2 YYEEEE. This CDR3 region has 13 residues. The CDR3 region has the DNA TGTGCCAGCAGTCCGGGTTGGGCAGATACGCAGTATTTT. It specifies CASSPGWADTQYF.

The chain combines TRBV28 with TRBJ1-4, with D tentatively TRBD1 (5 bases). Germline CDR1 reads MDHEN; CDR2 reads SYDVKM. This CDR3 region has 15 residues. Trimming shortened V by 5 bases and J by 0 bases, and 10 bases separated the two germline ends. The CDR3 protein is CASSITGATNEKLFF. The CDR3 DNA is TGTGCCAGCAGTATAACAGGAGCAACTAATGAAAAACTGTTTTTT.

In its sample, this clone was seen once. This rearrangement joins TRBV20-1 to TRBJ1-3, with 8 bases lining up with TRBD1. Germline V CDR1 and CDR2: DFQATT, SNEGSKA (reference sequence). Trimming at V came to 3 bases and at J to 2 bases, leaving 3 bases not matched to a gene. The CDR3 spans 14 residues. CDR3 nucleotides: TGCAGTGCTAGTCGGACAGGGACTGGAAACACCATATATTTT. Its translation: CSASRTGTGNTIYF.

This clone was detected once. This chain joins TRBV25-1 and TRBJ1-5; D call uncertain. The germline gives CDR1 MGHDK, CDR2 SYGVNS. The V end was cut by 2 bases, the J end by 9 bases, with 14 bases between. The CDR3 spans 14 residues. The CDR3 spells CASSEPRESGPQHF. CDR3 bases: TGTGCCAGCAGTGAACCGAGGGAAAGTGGGCCCCAGCATTTT. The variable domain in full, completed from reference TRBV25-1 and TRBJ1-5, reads EADIYQTPRYLVIGTGKKITLECSQTMGHDKMYWYQQDPGMELHLIHYSYGVNSTEKGDLSSESTVSRIRTEHFPLTLESARPSHTSQYLCASSEPRESGPQHFGDGTRLSIL.

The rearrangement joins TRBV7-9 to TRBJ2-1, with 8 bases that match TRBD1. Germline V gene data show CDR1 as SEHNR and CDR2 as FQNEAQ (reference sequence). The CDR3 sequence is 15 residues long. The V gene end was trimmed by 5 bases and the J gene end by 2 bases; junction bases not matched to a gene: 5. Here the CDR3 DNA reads TGTGCCAGCAGCCGCGGACAGGGACCCTACAATGAGCAGTTCTTC. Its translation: CASSRGQGPYNEQFF.

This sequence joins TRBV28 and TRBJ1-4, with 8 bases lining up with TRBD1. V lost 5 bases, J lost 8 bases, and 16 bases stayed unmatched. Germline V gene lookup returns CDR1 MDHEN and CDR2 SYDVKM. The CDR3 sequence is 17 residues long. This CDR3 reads CASSPHLGQGSGEKLFF. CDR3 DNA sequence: TGTGCCAGCAGTCCCCACCTTGGACAGGGCTCGGGGGAAAAACTGTTTTTT.

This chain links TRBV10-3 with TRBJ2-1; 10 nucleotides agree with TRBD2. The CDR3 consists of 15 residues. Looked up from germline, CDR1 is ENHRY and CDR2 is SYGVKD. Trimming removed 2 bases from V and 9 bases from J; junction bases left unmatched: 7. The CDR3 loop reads CAISEELAGSTEQFF. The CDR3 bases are TGTGCCATCAGTGAGGAACTAGCGGGATCAACTGAGCAGTTCTTC.

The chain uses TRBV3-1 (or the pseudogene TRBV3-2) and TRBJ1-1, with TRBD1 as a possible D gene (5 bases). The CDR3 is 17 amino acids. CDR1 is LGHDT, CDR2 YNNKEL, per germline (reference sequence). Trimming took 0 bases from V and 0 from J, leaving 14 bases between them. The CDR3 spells CASSQERAGYVNTEAFF. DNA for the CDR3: TGTGCCAGCAGCCAAGAACGGGCAGGGTACGTGAACACTGAAGCTTTCTTT.

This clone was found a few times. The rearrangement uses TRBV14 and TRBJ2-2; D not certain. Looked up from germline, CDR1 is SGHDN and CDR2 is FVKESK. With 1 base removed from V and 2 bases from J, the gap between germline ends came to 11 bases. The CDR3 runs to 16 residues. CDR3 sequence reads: CASSQGRGTNTGELFF. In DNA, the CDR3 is TGTGCCAGCAGCCAAGGGAGAGGAACAAACACCGGGGAGCTGTTTTTT.

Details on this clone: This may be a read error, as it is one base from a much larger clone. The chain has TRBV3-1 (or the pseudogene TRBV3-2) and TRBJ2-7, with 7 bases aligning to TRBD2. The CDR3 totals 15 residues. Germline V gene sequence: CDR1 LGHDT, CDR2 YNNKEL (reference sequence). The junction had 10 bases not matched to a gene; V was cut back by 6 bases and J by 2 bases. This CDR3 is CASRQTSRRPYEQYF. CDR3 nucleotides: TGTGCCAGCAGACAGACTAGCCGGAGGCCCTACGAGCAGTACTTC.

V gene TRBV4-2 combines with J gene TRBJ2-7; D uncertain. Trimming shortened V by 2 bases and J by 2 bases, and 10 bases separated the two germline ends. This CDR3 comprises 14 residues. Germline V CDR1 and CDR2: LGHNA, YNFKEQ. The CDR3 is CASSQSKVPYEQYF. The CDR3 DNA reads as TGTGCCAGCAGCCAATCTAAAGTCCCCTACGAGCAGTACTTC.